This entry concerns a single T cell receptor (beta chain). The sample originates from a study of OX40 agonist ivuxolimab in advanced cancers. At the level of the study: Three patients had partial responses: one hepatocellular carcinoma, two cutaneous melanoma.

Generated by immunoSEQ multiplex PCR, the TCRdb table keeps only in-frame clones and is missing some. Of 20,000 to 25,000 clones in the sample, roughly 84% were seen once. Sampling times: baseline, cycle 4 day 1, cycle 7 day 1. The V gene end was trimmed by 1 base and the J gene end by 4 bases; junction bases not matched to a gene: 4. In germline, CDR1 is SGHNT, CDR2 YYREEE (reference sequence). CDR3 size: 14 residues. The source was CD4+ or CD8+ T cells sorted from blood, collected in a trial of the OX40 agonist ivuxolimab. The sequence was collected from an adult with an advanced solid tumor such as melanoma, head and neck, liver or kidney cancer. The chain combines TRBV5-4 with TRBJ2-7, with TRBD2 matching 8 bases. The CDR3 nucleotides are TGTGCCAGCAGCTTGACTAGCGGAATTTACGAGCAGTACTTC. Translation: CASSLTSGIYEQYF.